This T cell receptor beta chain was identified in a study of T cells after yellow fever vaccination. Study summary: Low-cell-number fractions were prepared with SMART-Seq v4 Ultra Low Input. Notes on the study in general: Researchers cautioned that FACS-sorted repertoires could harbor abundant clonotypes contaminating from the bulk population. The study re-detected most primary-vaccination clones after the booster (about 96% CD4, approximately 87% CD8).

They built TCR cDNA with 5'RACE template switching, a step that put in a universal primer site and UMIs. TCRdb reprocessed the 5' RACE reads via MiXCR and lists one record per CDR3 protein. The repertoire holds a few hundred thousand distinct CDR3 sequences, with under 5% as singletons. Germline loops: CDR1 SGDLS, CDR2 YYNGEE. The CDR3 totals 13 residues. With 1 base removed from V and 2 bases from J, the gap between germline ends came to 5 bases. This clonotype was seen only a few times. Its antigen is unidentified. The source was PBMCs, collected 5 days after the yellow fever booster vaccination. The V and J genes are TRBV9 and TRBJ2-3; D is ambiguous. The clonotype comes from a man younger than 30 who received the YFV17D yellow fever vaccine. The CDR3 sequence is CASSVIFTDTQYF. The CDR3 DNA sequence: TGTGCCAGCAGCGTAATCTTCACAGATACGCAGTATTTT.